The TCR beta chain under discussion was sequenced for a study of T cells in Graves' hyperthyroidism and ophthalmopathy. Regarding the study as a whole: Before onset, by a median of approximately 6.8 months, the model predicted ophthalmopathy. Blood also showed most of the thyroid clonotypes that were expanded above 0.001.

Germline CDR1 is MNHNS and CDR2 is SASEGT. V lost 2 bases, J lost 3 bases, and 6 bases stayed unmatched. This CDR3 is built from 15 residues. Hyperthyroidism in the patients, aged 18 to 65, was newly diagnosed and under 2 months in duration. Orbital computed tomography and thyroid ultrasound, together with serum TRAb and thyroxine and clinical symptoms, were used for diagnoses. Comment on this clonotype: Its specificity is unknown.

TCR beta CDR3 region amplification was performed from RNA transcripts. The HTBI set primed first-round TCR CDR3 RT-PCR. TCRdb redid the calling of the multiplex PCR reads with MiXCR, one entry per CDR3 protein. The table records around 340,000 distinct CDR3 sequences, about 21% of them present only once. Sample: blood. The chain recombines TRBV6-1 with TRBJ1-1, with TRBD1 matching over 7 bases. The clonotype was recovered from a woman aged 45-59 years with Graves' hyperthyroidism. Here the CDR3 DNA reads TGTGCCAGCAGTGAAATGTACAGGGGTGACACTGAAGCTTTCTTT. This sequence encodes CASSEMYRGDTEAFF.